These T cell receptor beta chains were read from a single sample in a study of T cells expressing NK-cell markers. TCRdb re-called the 5' RACE reads and catalogs CDR3 proteins one per entry, DNA excluded. In all, the sample yields some 120,000 distinct CDR3 sequences. The sample taken for sequencing was blood T cells: a sorted CD56 or NKG2C T cell subset, CD4+ or CD8+ T cells, or bulk PBMC T cells (not recorded which). The source of these receptors is a woman aged 18-70 years in good health. Both conserved end residues are part of each CDR3. Some rows have no size entry. The others give once, few or many, or a class for an expanded clone.

size	V	J	CDR3
-	TRBV12-3/TRBV12-4	TRBJ1-1	CASSSGRENTEAFF
-	TRBV20-1	TRBJ2-7	CSARSPGYEQYF
-	TRBV27	TRBJ2-1	CASRPSGYNEQFF
-	TRBV6-2/TRBV6-3	TRBJ1-2	CASRTRQGHPYGYTF
-	TRBV7-9	TRBJ2-3	CASSFAEGGTDTQYF
-	TRBV27	TRBJ2-1	CASGTFLAPSSYNEQFF
-	TRBV12-3/TRBV12-4	TRBJ2-3	CASSYLGTSGPSTDTQYF
-	TRBV7-3	TRBJ2-1	CASSLLAGTSGGTYNEQFF
-	TRBV27	TRBJ2-1	CASSLTGQGNWNEQFF
-	TRBV11-2	TRBJ2-5	CASSSFPTSGGVQETQYF
-	TRBV29-1	TRBJ2-3	CSVGTSGGAGTDTQYF
-	TRBV6-5	TRBJ2-1	CASSYAGPSNEQFF
-	TRBV28	TRBJ1-2	CASSPGYGYTF
-	TRBV10-2	TRBJ2-1	CASSESGLDEQFF
-	TRBV9	TRBJ2-3	CASSGQLNTQYF
-	TRBV6-1	TRBJ2-2	CASSPGTLGGELFF
-	TRBV7-6	TRBJ2-7	CASSLRDTTYEQYF
-	TRBV4-1	TRBJ2-3	CASSQESLAGEDTQYF
-	TRBV6-1	TRBJ2-3	CASSVWGGAADTQYF
large	TRBV4-3	TRBJ1-3	CASSQDRVPGNTIYF
-	TRBV4-3	TRBJ2-1	CASSRTRGSYNEQFF
-	TRBV5-4	TRBJ2-1	CASSLEVAGRPGYNEQFF
-	TRBV20-1	TRBJ2-3	CSARDLSGLADTDTQYF
-	TRBV4-3	TRBJ2-7	CASSQGTMNYEQYF
-	TRBV6-1	TRBJ1-2	CASRPGHFYGYTF
-	TRBV7-9	TRBJ1-2	CASRAGGFGYTF
-	TRBV24-1	TRBJ2-2	CATSDSHTGQGGDTGELFF
-	TRBV29-1	TRBJ2-1	CSVTSGSHNEQFF
-	TRBV19	TRBJ1-2	CASKSAGIYGYTF
-	TRBV7-6	TRBJ2-3	CASSESLNLASLTDTQYF
-	TRBV6-5	TRBJ2-3	CASSYSPTADTQYF
-	TRBV29-1	TRBJ1-2	CSVPTGPYGYTF
-	TRBV6-2/TRBV6-3	TRBJ2-2	CASRDGTTGELFF
-	TRBV29-1	TRBJ2-1	CSAPWASGGEQFF
-	TRBV20-1	TRBJ2-5	CSASQTSGAPRETQYF
-	TRBV19	TRBJ2-3	CASSIRAGSTDTQYF
-	TRBV20-1	TRBJ2-5	CSARGPGAQETQYF
-	TRBV7-9	TRBJ1-2	CASSFGTGAPNYGYTF
-	TRBV27	TRBJ2-7	CASSLRIGYEQYF
-	TRBV29-1	TRBJ2-7	CSVLGLGLSSYEQYF
-	TRBV12-3/TRBV12-4	TRBJ2-3	CASNELAGPLADTQYF
-	TRBV12-3/TRBV12-4	TRBJ2-5	CASSLISGRMGETQYF
-	TRBV27	TRBJ2-7	CASSHRGPSYEQYF
-	TRBV6-1	TRBJ2-5	CASGLIRLAGEETQYF
-	TRBV20-1	TRBJ2-7	CSARTTSGNIYEQYF
-	TRBV12-3/TRBV12-4	TRBJ1-1	CASSTSQMNTEAFF
-	TRBV12-3/TRBV12-4	TRBJ1-2	CASLSGTWGYTF
-	TRBV5-5	TRBJ2-1	CASSLAWGPGRNNEQFF
-	TRBV7-6	TRBJ2-7	CASSLELAYEQYF
-	TRBV12-3/TRBV12-4	TRBJ1-1	CASSLLTGGDTEAFF
-	TRBV12-3/TRBV12-4	TRBJ1-2	CASSPITWGGYYGYTF
-	TRBV12-3/TRBV12-4	TRBJ2-5	CASSLGLAGDQETQYF
-	TRBV20-1	TRBJ2-1	CSARAREVYNEQFF
-	TRBV29-1	TRBJ2-7	CSVTDSLYYEQYF
-	TRBV19	TRBJ2-6	CATNSGANVLTF
-	TRBV5-5	TRBJ2-3	CASSLAEDTQYF
-	TRBV6-5	TRBJ2-2	CASSWTSGSTGELFF
-	TRBV7-8	TRBJ2-7	CASSPHRGPGDEQYF